The 22 T cell receptor beta chains reported below all come from one sample, sequenced in a study of blood T cells in healthy people across ages (dated by TCRdb to between 2014 and 2017). To prepare the library, 5' RACE was applied. TCRdb shows the sequencer as Illumina HiSeq 2500. The second PCR ran for roughly 7 to 11 cycles and used a J-beta primer mix along with a sample-barcoded 5' primer. TCRdb reprocessing: public reads trimmed at Q25 with fastp, clones called with MiXCR, in-frame beta chains kept. Every distinct CDR3 protein forms one entry, paired with its most common genes and DNA. This sample is represented by 500,000 to 600,000 distinct CDR3 sequences; 25% to 30% of them were singletons. Roughly 20% of the sample is taken by the ten largest. Sample: blood. Every receptor here comes from a woman between 70 and 85 years old in good health.

The chain joins TRBV12-3 or TRBV12-4 to TRBJ1-2; D is uncertain. The length of the CDR3 is 13 residues. Trimming pared 1 base from V and 6 bases from J, leaving 9 bases between. In DNA, the CDR3 is TGTGCCAGCAGTTTAGGCCAGTATAATGGCTACACCTTC. This translates into CASSLGQYNGYTF.

The chain is built from TRBV12-3 or TRBV12-4 and TRBJ2-5, with a weak D call TRBD1 (5 bases). The length of the CDR3 is 14 residues. Trimming took off 6 bases at V and 2 bases at J, with 13 bases between the two ends. CDR3 region: CASSIGVLQETQYF. The CDR3 nucleotides are TGTGCCAGCAGCATAGGGGTCTTGCAAGAGACCCAGTACTTC.

The chain links TRBV18 to TRBJ1-1; 7 bases are shared with TRBD1. J gave up 7 bases and V 6 bases, and 11 bases lay outside the gene matches. The germline gives CDR1 KGHSH, CDR2 LQKENI. CDR3 size: 14 residues. In DNA form, the CDR3 reads TGTGCCAGCTCCAACAGGGGAGGTTCAGGTGAAGCTTTCTTT. Protein: CASSNRGGSGEAFF.

The chain is built from TRBV15 and TRBJ2-5; 14 bases line up with TRBD2. The J call could be wrong; TRBJ2-1 is a better fit for the DNA end. This CDR3 contains 15 residues. Germline assignment: CDR1 LNHNV and CDR2 YYDKDF (reference sequence). The DNA of the CDR3 is TGTGCCACAGGGACTAGCGGGAGAGCCCGGGAACGACAGTTCTTC. It encodes CATGTSGRARERQFF.

The rearrangement uses TRBV5-4 and TRBJ2-1; 7 bases align to TRBD2. CDR3 size: 14 residues. The germline V gene has CDR1 SGHNT and CDR2 YYREEE (reference sequence). The V segment lost 2 bases and the J segment 10 bases; nucleotides outside the gene matches: 9. The CDR3 nucleotides read TGTGCCAGCAGCTTCTGGCGGGGGAACTACGAGCAGTTCTTC. It translates to CASSFWRGNYEQFF.

This clonotype has a handful of counts. V and J are TRBV29-1 and TRBJ1-1; 8 bases match TRBD1. J lost 3 bases, V lost 2 bases, and 5 bases had no gene match. CDR1 is SQVTM and CDR2 is ANQGSEA in the germline V gene. This CDR3 comprises 14 residues. The CDR3 loop reads CSVESPDRDTEAFF. As DNA, the CDR3 is TGCAGCGTTGAAAGCCCGGACAGGGACACTGAAGCTTTCTTT.

The chain links TRBV6-2 or TRBV6-3 to TRBJ1-1, with D unclear. Germline values: CDR1 MNHEY, CDR2 SVGEGT. This CDR3 region has 14 residues. Trimming cost V 0 bases and J 6 bases, with 11 bases left between them. CDR3 protein: CASSYSGRSSEAFF. The CDR3 DNA reads TGTGCCAGCAGTTACTCAGGCAGGAGCTCTGAAGCTTTCTTT.

CDR3 nucleotide sequence: TGTGCCAGCAGTTTCCGCGGGGGGGTTACCGGGAGGTCATACACGCAGTATTTT. Translation: CASSFRGGVTGRSYTQYF. The chain joins TRBV12-3 or TRBV12-4 to TRBJ2-3, with TRBD2 matching 9 bases. Unmatched junction bases numbered 19, after V lost 3 bases and J lost 9 bases. The CDR3 consists of 18 residues.

The V and J genes are TRBV27 and TRBJ2-1, with D maybe TRBD2 (7 bases). V lost 1 base and J lost 0, with 10 bases in between. The CDR3 loop spans 16 amino acids. Germline V gene data show CDR1 as MNHEY and CDR2 as SMNVEV (reference sequence). The chain's CDR3 is CASSLLGGGSYNEQFF. The DNA for the CDR3 is TGTGCCAGCAGTTTATTGGGAGGGGGCTCCTACAATGAGCAGTTCTTC.

The chain couples TRBV29-1 to TRBJ2-1, with D possibly matching TRBD2 (6 bases). Trimming took 7 bases from V and 5 from J, leaving 21 bases between them. CDR3 length: 15 residues. Germline CDR1 SQVTM, CDR2 ANQGSEA. This CDR3 is CSASYDGTSHNEQFF. Here the CDR3 DNA reads TGCAGCGCCTCCTATGATGGGACTTCCCACAATGAGCAGTTCTTC.

The chain employs TRBV15 and TRBJ1-2; tentatively, D is TRBD1 (6 bases). The CDR3 runs to 15 residues. The V gene lost 5 bases and the J gene lost 4 bases, with 17 bases spanning the gap. The germline gives CDR1 LNHNV, CDR2 YYDKDF (reference sequence). The CDR3 DNA is TGTGCCACCAGCGGGGGGCCCGACCCCACCTATGGCTACACCTTC. As protein: CATSGGPDPTYGYTF.

This clonotype occurred a few times. The chain employs TRBV5-1 and TRBJ2-1, with TRBD2 matching over 11 bases. Trimming cost V 0 bases and J 0 bases; bases outside gene matches: 5. CDR1 SGHRS and CDR2 YFSETQ come from the germline V gene. The CDR3 spans 18 residues. CDR3: CASSLALAGVSSYNEQFF. The CDR3 DNA is TGCGCCAGCAGCTTGGCACTAGCGGGGGTGAGCTCCTACAATGAGCAGTTCTTC.

The chain joins TRBV5-1 to TRBJ1-5, with D perhaps matching TRBD1 (6 bases). Trimming pared 0 bases from V and 6 bases from J, leaving 7 bases between. Germline CDR1 SGHRS, CDR2 YFSETQ. This CDR3 spans 13 amino acids. CDR3 residues: CASSLGGLQPQHF. Written as DNA, the CDR3 is TGCGCCAGCAGCTTGGGGGGGCTTCAGCCCCAGCATTTT.

This clonotype was recorded a few times. The chain combines TRBV5-1 with TRBJ2-1; 8 nucleotides agree with TRBD2. This CDR3 contains 15 residues. V shed 2 bases and J 0 bases; nucleotides not matched to a gene: 1. Germline assignment: CDR1 SGHRS and CDR2 YFSETQ. Here the CDR3 reads CASSFGLASYNEQFF. CDR3 nucleotide sequence: TGCGCCAGCAGCTTTGGACTAGCCTCCTACAATGAGCAGTTCTTC.

The chain carries TRBV5-1 and TRBJ2-5; tentatively, D is TRBD1 or TRBD2 (5 bases each). This CDR3 comprises 16 residues. Between the trimmed V and J ends, which lost 0 bases and 2 bases, there was a span of 14 bases. Germline values: CDR1 SGHRS, CDR2 YFSETQ. The CDR3 nucleotides read TGCGCCAGCAGCTTGGCCACGGGACGTAGGCAAGAGACCCAGTACTTC. It specifies CASSLATGRRQETQYF.

This chain uses TRBV5-1 with TRBJ2-5, with 15 bases aligning to TRBD2. Per the germline V gene, CDR1 is SGHRS and CDR2 is YFSETQ. With 1 base clipped from V and 2 bases from J, the junction kept 12 bases outside the gene matches. The CDR3 spans 20 residues. The CDR3 coding sequence is TGCGCCAGCAGCTTGAGAGGGACTAGCGGGGGGACCATCATTCAAGAGACCCAGTACTTC. Protein product: CASSLRGTSGGTIIQETQYF.

This clonotype was counted only a few times. A much larger clonotype is one base distant, so this may be a read error. V and J are TRBV2 and TRBJ2-1, with 8 nucleotides matching TRBD1. The CDR3 is made up of 14 amino acids. Germline V gene lookup returns CDR1 SNHLY and CDR2 FYNNEI. Germline trimming cut 4 bases from V and 4 bases from J; bases unmatched to any gene: 3. Written as DNA, the CDR3 is TGTGCCAGCAGTGGAGGGACAGGATACAATGAGCAGTTCTTC. This sequence encodes CASSGGTGYNEQFF.

To note about this clonotype: The junction departs from germline at one end; a sequencing error may be responsible. The chain carries TRBV28 and TRBJ2-5, with 7 bases that match TRBD1. Looked up from germline, CDR1 is MDHEN and CDR2 is SYDVKM. This CDR3 has 10 residues. The CDR3 region has the DNA TGTGCCAGCCGCGGACAGGCAACACACTTC. Translated: CASRGQATHF.

V usage is TRBV5-1 and J usage is TRBJ2-2, with TRBD1 matching over 9 bases. The ends lost 4 bases at V and 5 bases at J; junction bases unmatched: 6. The CDR3 is 15 amino acids. The germline CDR1 and CDR2 sequences are SGHRS and YFSETQ. CDR3 loop: CASSKGQGETGELFF. The CDR3 DNA reads TGCGCCAGCAGCAAGGGACAGGGAGAGACCGGGGAGCTGTTTTTT.

The chain uses TRBV12-3 or TRBV12-4 and TRBJ2-5; no clear D. V lost 4 bases to trimming and J lost 2 bases, with 14 bases between them. There are 15 residues in the CDR3. The CDR3, as DNA: TGTGCCAGCAGTTACTTCGGTGCCAGGCAAGAGACCCAGTACTTC. It is translated as CASSYFGARQETQYF.

For the CDR3, the DNA is TGTGCCAGCACCGGGGGACAGGGCCAGTACGAGCAGTACTTC. Residues: CASTGGQGQYEQYF. The rearrangement uses TRBV2 and TRBJ2-5; 9 bases map to TRBD1. The better agreement between TRBJ2-7 and the DNA end casts doubt on the J call. There are 14 residues in the CDR3. CDR1 is SNHLY and CDR2 is FYNNEI in the germline V gene.

This clonotype was detected only a few times. In DNA, the CDR3 is TGTGCCATCAGCCAAACCATGGGAACTAATGAAAAACTGTTTTTT. It translates to CAISQTMGTNEKLFF. The V and J genes are TRBV10-3 and TRBJ1-4; no firm D call. The CDR3 runs 15 residues. V lost 6 bases to trimming and J lost 1 base, with 12 bases between them. In germline, CDR1 is ENHRY, CDR2 SYGVKD.